Reported below is one TCR beta chain. Libraries were prepared by immunoSEQ multiplex PCR; TCRdb keeps only in-frame clonotypes and omits some of them. The top ten hold about 22% of the sample, which has roughly 190,000 clones, about 85% seen once. The V end was cut by 3 bases, the J end by 10 bases, with 10 bases between. Germline V gives CDR1 KGHSH, CDR2 LQKENI. CDR3 length equals 13 residues. This sample was taken from a study of blood T cell repertoires in COVID-19. The wider study: Acute and convalescent COVID-19 samples came from the United States, Italy and Spain.

The chain is built from TRBV18 and TRBJ1-6, with D unresolved. The sequence was obtained from a man in his fifties or sixties with active or convalescent COVID-19. Sequenced sample: peripheral blood. CDR3 DNA sequence: TGTGCCAGCTCACCTTTATCGGGATCACCCCTCCACTTT. Amino acids: CASSPLSGSPLHF.